This T cell receptor (beta chain) derives from a study of metastatic and nonmetastatic thyroid tumors. Study summary: The comparison covered peripheral blood and tumor or nodule tissue in malignant and benign thyroid patients. Study findings and constraints: According to reports, the diversity of TCR beta was significantly higher in malignant thyroid tumors than in benign nodules, and this held in both blood and tumor samples.

The sample holds a few counts of this clone. Antigen specificity is unknown. No patient received treatment before thyroid surgery. Per the study methods: Construction of a distant-metastasis classifier for papillary thyroid cancer relied on CDR3 differences across clinicopathological groups. TCRdb called clones again from the PCR reads with MiXCR. Here the V and J calls rest on TCRdb's processing, not on the authors' analysis. In the table there are some 13,000 clones, 20% to 30% of which are singletons. Germline CDR1 reads MNHEY; CDR2 reads SVGAGI. The CDR3 has 14 residues. V shed 11 bases and J shed 6 bases, with 22 bases lying between them.

What was sequenced was tumor tissue. The receptor was derived from a female donor with papillary thyroid cancer or a benign thyroid nodule (not recorded which). Some clones in this sample may be carry-over from other donors' samples. This chain joins TRBV6-5 and TRBJ1-1; D unresolved. The CDR3: CAGKFTGGDPEAFF. The CDR3 bases are TGTGCCGGCAAGTTTACGGGTGGAGACCCTGAAGCTTTCTTT.